These 31 T cell receptor beta chains originate from one sample sequenced in a study of CD8+CD57+ T cells in acquired aplastic anemia. Profiles of TCR beta VDJ and CDR3 were generated from a genomic DNA template. TCRdb recomputed calls from the reads with MiXCR, one row per CDR3 protein. The profile shows just over 450,000 distinct CDR3 sequences, 25% to 40% of them singletons. Sequencing was done on patients that had shown CD8+CD57+ cell expansion by flow cytometry. Sequenced material: sorted CD4+, CD8+, or CD8+CD57+ T cells (not recorded which) from PBMCs. Receptors were obtained from a human donor with aplastic anemia.

This clonotype was recorded many times. J is TRBJ1-6 and V is TRBV7-2, with TRBD1 as a possible D gene (5 bases). V lost 6 bases to trimming and J lost 9 bases, with 9 bases between them. The CDR3 is 12 amino acids. CDR1 and CDR2 (germline): SGHTA, FQGNSA. The CDR3 loop reads CASRVGGSPLHF. CDR3 nucleotides: TGTGCCAGCAGGGTTGGGGGTTCACCCCTCCACTTT.

CDR3 region: CAISESGGEETQYF. The CDR3 DNA reads as TGTGCCATCAGTGAGTCGGGAGGGGAAGAGACCCAGTACTTC. The chain is built from TRBV10-3 and TRBJ2-5; TRBD2 matches 7 bases. The V gene end was trimmed by 0 bases and the J gene end by 3 bases; junction bases not matched to a gene: 1. This CDR3 is 14 amino acids long. In germline, CDR1 is ENHRY, CDR2 SYGVKD.

The sample holds many counts of this clonotype. This chain connects TRBV19 to TRBJ1-6, with no clear D. Trimming cost V 1 base and J 9 bases, with 4 bases left between them. The V gene's germline CDR1 is LNHDA and CDR2 SQIVND (reference sequence). This CDR3 comprises 12 residues. The DNA of the CDR3 is TGTGCCAGTAGTATAGCAAGTTCACCCCTCCACTTT. Its protein product is CASSIASSPLHF.

V and J are TRBV2 and TRBJ2-1; 15 bases agree with TRBD2. V shed 6 bases, J shed 4 bases, and the junction held 4 bases outside the gene matches. Germline CDR1 is SNHLY and CDR2 is FYNNEI. This CDR3 is 16 amino acids long. CDR3 loop: CASRRGLAGGYNEQFF. CDR3 nucleotides: TGTGCCAGCAGGAGGGGACTAGCGGGGGGATACAATGAGCAGTTCTTC.

In regard to this clonotype: Germline and junction disagree at one end, which may indicate a read error. The chain has TRBV10-2 and TRBJ1-2; D gene unclear. The CDR3 has 14 amino acids. CDR1 and CDR2 from the germline V gene are WSHSY and SAAADI. The chain's CDR3 is CASSYVPADYGCTF. As DNA, the CDR3 is TGCGCCAGCAGTTACGTGCCAGCAGACTATGGCTGCACCTTC.

This clonotype came up many times. The rearrangement uses TRBV24-1 and TRBJ2-3; TRBD1 matches at 10 bases. CDR1 and CDR2 (germline): KGHDR, SFDVKD. The CDR3 consists of 12 residues. The trim removed 9 bases at V and 10 bases at J, leaving 6 bases unmatched. For the CDR3, the DNA is TGTGCCACCGGAGGACAGGGGGGTGCGCAGTATTTT. It specifies CATGGQGGAQYF.

The genes are TRBV20-1 and TRBJ2-5, with D possibly matching TRBD2 (6 bases). Germline lookup yields CDR1 DFQATT and CDR2 SNEGSKA (reference sequence). V was trimmed by 0 bases and J by 5 bases, leaving 13 bases between them. This CDR3 is built from 14 residues. The CDR3 sequence: CSARDLVAGETQYF. In DNA form, the CDR3 reads TGCAGTGCTAGAGATTTAGTGGCGGGGGAGACCCAGTACTTC.

There are a few counts of this clonotype. The chain links TRBV5-5 to TRBJ2-7, with 10 bases matching TRBD2. Germline lookup yields CDR1 SGHKS and CDR2 YYEKEE (reference sequence). The V and J ends lost 4 bases and 4 bases, in that order; junction bases with no gene match: 8. This CDR3 has 15 residues. CDR3 DNA: TGTGCCAGCAGCCCTTTAGCGGGAGGCGTATACGAGCAGTACTTC. Translation: CASSPLAGGVYEQYF.

The J gene is TRBJ2-2, the V gene TRBV24-1, with TRBD2 matching 8 bases. V was clipped by 7 bases and J by 6 bases; unmatched bases: 9. Germline V lookup: CDR1 KGHDR, CDR2 SFDVKD. The CDR3 extends over 15 amino acids. The CDR3 sequence: CATSTGGFRSGELFF. Here the CDR3 DNA reads TGTGCCACCAGCACGGGGGGGTTTCGCTCCGGGGAGCTGTTTTTT.

The chain recombines TRBV29-1 with TRBJ2-7; 7 bases map to TRBD1. V trimming: 7 bases; J trimming: 5 bases; junction bases outside the gene matches: 11. In germline, CDR1 is SQVTM, CDR2 ANQGSEA. CDR3 size: 13 residues. The CDR3, as DNA: TGCAGCGCTACCCGGGACAGTTACGACGAGCAGTACTTC. It is translated as CSATRDSYDEQYF.

This clonotype showed up just a few times. Being one base from a much bigger clone, this may be a read error. J is TRBJ2-7 and V is TRBV29-1; no reliable D call. Trimming pared 4 bases from V and 7 bases from J, leaving 11 bases between. The CDR3 extends over 11 amino acids. Germline V gene data show CDR1 as SQVTM and CDR2 as ANQGSEA. CDR3 loop: CSVVRYNEQYF. Here the CDR3 DNA reads TGCAGCGTTGTCCGGTACAATGAGCAGTACTTC.

This clonotype has at least ten counts. This chain connects TRBV4-1 to TRBJ1-2; D uncertain. V lost 0 bases and J 8 bases, leaving 10 bases between the germline ends. CDR1 MGHRA and CDR2 YSYEKL come from the germline V gene. This CDR3 comprises 13 residues. The CDR3, as DNA: TGCGCCAGCAGCCAAGATCGGAATTCGGGCTACACCTTC. It codes for CASSQDRNSGYTF.

In its sample, this clonotype was seen many times. This rearrangement joins TRBV10-3 to TRBJ2-7, with TRBD2 as a possible D gene (6 bases). V was shortened by 5 bases and J by 2 bases, with 13 bases between the two germline ends. Germline V lookup: CDR1 ENHRY, CDR2 SYGVKD. This CDR3 spans 14 amino acids. CDR3 in amino acids: CAISTGTGTYEQYF. The CDR3 coding sequence is TGTGCCATCAGTACCGGGACTGGTACCTACGAGCAGTACTTC.

Regarding this clonotype: As the CDR3 is not closed by the conserved phenylalanine or tryptophan, this likely results from a read error. This chain joins TRBV2 and TRBJ1-2; tentatively, D is TRBD1 (6 bases). Between the trimmed V and J ends, which lost 3 bases and 5 bases, there was a span of 13 bases. The germline V gene encodes CDR1 SNHLY and CDR2 FYNNEI. This CDR3 has 14 amino acids. The CDR3 spells CASSEGAGDYGYTL. CDR3 nucleotides: TGTGCCAGCAGTGAGGGGGCAGGGGATTATGGCTACACCCTC.

A single count supports this clonotype. A much more abundant neighbour one base away suggests this may be a read error. The rearrangement uses TRBV12-3 or TRBV12-4 and TRBJ2-7; maybe TRBD1 (5 bases). Between the trimmed V and J ends, which lost 8 bases and 3 bases, there was a span of 20 bases. This CDR3 is 15 amino acids long. CDR3 loop: CASGGPRVFGYEQYF. In DNA, the CDR3 is TGTGCCAGCGGTGGACCCAGGGTTTTCGGCTACGAGCAGTACTTC.

This clonotype was seen more than once but under ten times. The chain combines TRBV2 with TRBJ1-2; weak D call: TRBD1 (5 bases). The germline V gene has CDR1 SNHLY and CDR2 FYNNEI. The CDR3 is 13 amino acids. V gave up 6 bases and J gave up 10 bases, with 18 bases separating them. CDR3 coding DNA: TGTGCCAGCAGCGGACCGGGACTAGGTGTCTACACCTTC. It codes for CASSGPGLGVYTF.

This clonotype appeared many times. This sequence joins TRBV14 and TRBJ1-1; D is unresolved. CDR1 and CDR2 from the germline V gene are SGHDN and FVKESK. Trimming stripped 1 base from V and 4 bases from J, with 7 bases between. The CDR3 runs 13 residues. DNA for the CDR3: TGTGCCAGCAGCCAAGCCGACACCACTGAAGCTTTCTTT. This translates into CASSQADTTEAFF.

CDR3 in amino acids: CSASQGTAEAFF. CDR3 coding DNA: TGCAGTGCTAGTCAGGGGACCGCTGAAGCTTTCTTT. The chain couples TRBV20-1 to TRBJ1-1; possible D gene TRBD1, 6 bases. V was cut by 3 bases and J by 6 bases, with 11 bases left in between. Per germline, CDR1 DFQATT and CDR2 SNEGSKA (reference sequence). The CDR3 contains 12 residues.

In this sample, this clonotype turned up a few times. V and J are TRBV18 and TRBJ1-2; D is possibly TRBD1 (5 bases). V lost 0 bases and J 4 bases, leaving 12 bases between the germline ends. Looked up from germline, CDR1 is KGHSH and CDR2 is LQKENI. The CDR3 is 15 residues long. CDR3 loop: CASSPPFQGGYGYTF. The DNA of the CDR3 is TGTGCCAGCTCACCACCTTTTCAGGGCGGCTATGGCTACACCTTC.

CDR3 protein: CASSSTLAGADNEQFF. In DNA, the CDR3 is TGTGCCAGCAGTTCCACACTAGCGGGCGCGGACAATGAGCAGTTCTTC. The chain recombines TRBV6-2 or TRBV6-3 with TRBJ2-1, with 9 positions matching TRBD2. Trimming cost V 4 bases and J 5 bases; bases outside gene matches: 9. Germline CDR1 MNHEY, CDR2 SVGEGT. The CDR3 runs 16 residues.

The chain links TRBV4-1 to TRBJ1-4; D uncertain. Germline values: CDR1 MGHRA, CDR2 YSYEKL. The length of the CDR3 is 14 residues. V was pared by 4 bases and J by 6 bases, with 12 bases between. Here the CDR3 reads CASSPRTDYEKLFF. DNA for the CDR3: TGCGCCAGCAGCCCCCGGACGGATTATGAAAAACTGTTTTTT.

In this sample, this clonotype turned up a few times. Germline and junction disagree at one end, which may indicate a read error. The rearrangement joins TRBV5-1 to TRBJ2-1; D call uncertain. Per germline, CDR1 SGHRS and CDR2 YFSETQ. The CDR3 has 13 residues. DNA of the CDR3: TGTGCCAGCAGCTTGGAAGCGTACAATGAGCAGTTCTTC. Its protein product is CASSLEAYNEQFF.

A note on this clonotype: Relative to the germline gene, one junction end is altered; a read error may explain this. V usage is TRBV7-6 and J usage is TRBJ2-7; D is perhaps TRBD1 or TRBD2 (5 bases each). Per the germline V gene, CDR1 is SGHVS and CDR2 is FNYEAQ. The CDR3 is 13 amino acids. The CDR3 region is CASSLARGDEQCF. In DNA, the CDR3 is TGTGCCAGCAGCTTAGCGAGGGGAGACGAGCAGTGCTTC.

In its sample, this clonotype was seen many times. This rearrangement joins TRBV25-1 to TRBJ1-3, with D perhaps matching TRBD1 (5 bases). CDR3 length: 14 residues. CDR1 is MGHDK, CDR2 SYGVNS, per germline. V was clipped by 6 bases and J by 5 bases, with 14 bases between them. The CDR3 sequence is CASSWGLRRNTIYF. CDR3 nucleotide sequence: TGTGCCAGCAGCTGGGGGTTGAGGCGAAACACCATATATTTT.

This clonotype showed up many times. The chain combines TRBV15 with TRBJ2-7; no firm D call. Germline-derived CDR1 and CDR2 are LNHNV and YYDKDF (reference sequence). The CDR3 contains 13 residues. The CDR3: CSHSAAPGYEQYF. The CDR3 region has the DNA TGTAGCCATTCTGCCGCTCCGGGCTACGAGCAGTACTTC.

This chain links TRBV7-3 with TRBJ2-2, with 9 bases that match TRBD1. With V trimmed by 5 bases and J by 5 bases, 9 bases remained unmatched. The CDR3 contains 16 residues. Per germline, CDR1 SGHTA and CDR2 FQGTGA. This CDR3 reads CASSTVTGGGTGELFF. CDR3 sequence (DNA): TGTGCCAGCAGCACCGTGACAGGGGGAGGAACCGGGGAGCTGTTTTTT.

The V and J genes are TRBV19 and TRBJ1-2, with a tentative D call TRBD1 (5 bases). Germline V gene sequence: CDR1 LNHDA, CDR2 SQIVND (reference sequence). The CDR3 extends over 13 amino acids. The V and J ends lost 3 bases and 12 bases respectively, with 17 bases between them. CDR3 coding DNA: TGTGCCAGTAGTATCGGGGGGATCTCTGGAAACACCTTC. Amino acid sequence: CASSIGGISGNTF.

V usage is TRBV20-1 and J usage is TRBJ2-2, with 13 bases matching TRBD2. V shed 3 bases and J 5 bases; nucleotides not matched to a gene: 6. The CDR3 has 16 amino acids. The germline V gene has CDR1 DFQATT and CDR2 SNEGSKA (reference sequence). DNA of the CDR3: TGCAGTGCTAGGCGGACTAGCGGGGGTCGGACCGGGGAGCTGTTTTTT. This translates into CSARRTSGGRTGELFF.

Comment on this clonotype: A much larger clone sits a single nucleotide away, making a read error possible. The gene calls are TRBV10-3 and TRBJ1-2; D ambiguous. This CDR3 region has 10 residues. Between the trimmed V and J ends, which lost 5 bases and 6 bases, there was a span of 4 bases. Germline V gene lookup returns CDR1 ENHRY and CDR2 SYGVKD. Here the CDR3 DNA reads TGTGCCATCAGTCGGGATGGCTACACCTTC. Translating it yields CAISRDGYTF.

The chain carries TRBV6-1 and TRBJ1-5; no clear D gene. This CDR3 contains 17 residues. Trimming stripped 6 bases from V and 6 bases from J, with 24 bases between. Germline-derived CDR1 and CDR2 are MNHNS and SASEGT. CDR3 in amino acids: CASSPYLVGLLGQPQHF. In DNA form, the CDR3 reads TGTGCCAGCAGCCCTTATCTGGTCGGCTTGTTAGGTCAGCCCCAGCATTTT.

The chain carries TRBV10-3 and TRBJ2-5; D is possibly TRBD1 (6 bases). In germline, CDR1 is ENHRY, CDR2 SYGVKD. The CDR3 covers 15 residues. V lost 6 bases and J lost 4, with 18 bases in between. The CDR3 DNA is TGTGCCATCAGCCAGACAGGAGGTAATGGAGAGACCCAGTACTTC. Translated: CAISQTGGNGETQYF.